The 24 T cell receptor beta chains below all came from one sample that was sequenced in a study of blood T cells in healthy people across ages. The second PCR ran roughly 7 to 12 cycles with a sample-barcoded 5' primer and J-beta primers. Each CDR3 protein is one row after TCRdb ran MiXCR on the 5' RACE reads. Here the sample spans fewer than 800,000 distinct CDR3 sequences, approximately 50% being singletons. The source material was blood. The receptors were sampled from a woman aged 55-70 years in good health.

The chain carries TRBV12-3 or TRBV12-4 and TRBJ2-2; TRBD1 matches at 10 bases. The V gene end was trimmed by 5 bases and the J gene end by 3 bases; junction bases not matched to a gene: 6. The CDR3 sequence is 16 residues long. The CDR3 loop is CASSTGQGMDTGELFF. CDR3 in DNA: TGTGCCAGCAGTACGGGACAGGGGATGGACACCGGGGAGCTGTTTTTT.

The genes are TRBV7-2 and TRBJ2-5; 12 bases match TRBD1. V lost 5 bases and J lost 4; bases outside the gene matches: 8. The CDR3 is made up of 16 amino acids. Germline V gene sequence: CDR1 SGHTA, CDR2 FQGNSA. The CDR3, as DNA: TGTGCCAGCAGCGGACGGGACAGGGGGCGTGTAGAGACCCAGTACTTC. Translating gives CASSGRDRGRVETQYF. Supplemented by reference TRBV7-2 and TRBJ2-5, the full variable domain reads GAGVSQSPSNKVTEKGKDVELRCDPISGHTALYWYRQSLGQGLEFLIYFQGNSAPDKSGLPSDRFSAERTGGSVSTLTIQRTQQEDSAVYLCASSGRDRGRVETQYFGPGTRLLVL.

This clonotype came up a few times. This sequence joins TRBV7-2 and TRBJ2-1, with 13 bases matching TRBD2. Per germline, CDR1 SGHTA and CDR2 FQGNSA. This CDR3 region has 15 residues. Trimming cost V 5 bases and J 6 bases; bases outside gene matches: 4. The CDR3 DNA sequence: TGTGCCAGCAGCCGGACTAGCGGGAGTTTCAATGAGCAGTTCTTC. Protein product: CASSRTSGSFNEQFF.

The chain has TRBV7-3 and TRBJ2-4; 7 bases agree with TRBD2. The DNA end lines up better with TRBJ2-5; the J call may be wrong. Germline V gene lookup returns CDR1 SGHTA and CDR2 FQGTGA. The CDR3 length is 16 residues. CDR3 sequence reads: CASSLRNEGGQETQYF. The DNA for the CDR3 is TGTGCCAGCAGCTTAAGGAATGAGGGAGGGCAAGAGACCCAGTACTTC.

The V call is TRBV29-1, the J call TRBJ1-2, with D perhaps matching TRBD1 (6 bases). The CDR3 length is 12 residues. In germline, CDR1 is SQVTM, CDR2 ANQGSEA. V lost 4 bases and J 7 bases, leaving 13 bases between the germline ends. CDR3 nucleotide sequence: TGCAGCGTTGGACGGGGGGCAGTTGGCTACACCTTC. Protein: CSVGRGAVGYTF.

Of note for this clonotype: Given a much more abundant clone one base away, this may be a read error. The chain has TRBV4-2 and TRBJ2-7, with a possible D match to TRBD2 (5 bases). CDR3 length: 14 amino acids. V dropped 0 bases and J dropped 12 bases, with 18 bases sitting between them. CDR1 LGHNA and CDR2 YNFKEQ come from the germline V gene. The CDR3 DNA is TGTGCCAGCAGCCAAGACCTTAAGGGAGAGACCCGGTACTTC. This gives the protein CASSQDLKGETRYF.

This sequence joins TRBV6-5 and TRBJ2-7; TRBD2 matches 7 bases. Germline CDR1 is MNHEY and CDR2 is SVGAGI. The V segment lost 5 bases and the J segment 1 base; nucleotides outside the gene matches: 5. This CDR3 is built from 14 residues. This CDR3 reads CASSGRAGSYEQYF. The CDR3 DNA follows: TGTGCCAGCAGTGGACGAGCGGGATCCTACGAGCAGTACTTC.

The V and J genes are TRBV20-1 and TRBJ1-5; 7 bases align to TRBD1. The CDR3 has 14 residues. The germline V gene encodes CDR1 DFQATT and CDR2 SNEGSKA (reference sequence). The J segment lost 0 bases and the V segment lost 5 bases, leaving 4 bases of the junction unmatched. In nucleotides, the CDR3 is TGCAGTGCTGAGACAGGGTATAGCAATCAGCCCCAGCATTTT. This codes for CSAETGYSNQPQHF.

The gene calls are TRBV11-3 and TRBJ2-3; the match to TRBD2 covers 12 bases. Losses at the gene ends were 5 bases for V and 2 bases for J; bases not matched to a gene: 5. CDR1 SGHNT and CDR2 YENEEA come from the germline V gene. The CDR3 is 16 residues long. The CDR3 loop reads CASSLGTSGLTDTQYF. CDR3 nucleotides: TGTGCCAGCAGCCTCGGGACTAGCGGGCTCACAGATACGCAGTATTTT. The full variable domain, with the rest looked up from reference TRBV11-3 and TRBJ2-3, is EAGVVQSPRYKIIEKKQPVAFWCNPISGHNTLYWYLQNLGQGPELLIRYENEEAVDDSQLPKDRFSAERLKGVDSTLKIQPAELGDSAVYLCASSLGTSGLTDTQYFGPGTRLTVL.

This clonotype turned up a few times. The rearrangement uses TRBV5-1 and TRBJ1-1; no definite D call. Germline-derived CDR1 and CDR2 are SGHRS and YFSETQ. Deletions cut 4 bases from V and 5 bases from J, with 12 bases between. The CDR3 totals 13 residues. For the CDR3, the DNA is TGCGCCAGCAGCCCATACGTCGGGACTGAAGCTTTCTTT. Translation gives CASSPYVGTEAFF.

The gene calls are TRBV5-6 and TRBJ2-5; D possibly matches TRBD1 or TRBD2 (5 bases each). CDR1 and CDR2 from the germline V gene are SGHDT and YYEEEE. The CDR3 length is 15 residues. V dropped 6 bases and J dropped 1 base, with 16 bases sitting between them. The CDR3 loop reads CASNFGTHFQETQYF. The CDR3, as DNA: TGTGCCAGCAACTTCGGGACCCACTTCCAAGAGACCCAGTACTTC.

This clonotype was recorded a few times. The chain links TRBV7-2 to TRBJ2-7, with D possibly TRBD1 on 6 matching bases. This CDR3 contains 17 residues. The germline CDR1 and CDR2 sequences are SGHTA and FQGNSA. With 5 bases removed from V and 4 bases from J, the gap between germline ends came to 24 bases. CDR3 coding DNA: TGTGCCAGCAGCGTATCCGGGACACCGTTTAGGAGGTACGAGCAGTACTTC. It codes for CASSVSGTPFRRYEQYF. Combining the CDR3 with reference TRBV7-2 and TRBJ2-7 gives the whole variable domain GAGVSQSPSNKVTEKGKDVELRCDPISGHTALYWYRQSLGQGLEFLIYFQGNSAPDKSGLPSDRFSAERTGGSVSTLTIQRTQQEDSAVYLCASSVSGTPFRRYEQYFGPGTRLTVT.

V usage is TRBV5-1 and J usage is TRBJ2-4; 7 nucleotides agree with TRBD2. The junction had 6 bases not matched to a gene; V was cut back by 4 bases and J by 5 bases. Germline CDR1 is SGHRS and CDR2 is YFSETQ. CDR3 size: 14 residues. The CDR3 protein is CASSPSGTQNIQYF. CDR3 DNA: TGCGCCAGCAGCCCGAGCGGGACCCAAAACATTCAGTACTTC.

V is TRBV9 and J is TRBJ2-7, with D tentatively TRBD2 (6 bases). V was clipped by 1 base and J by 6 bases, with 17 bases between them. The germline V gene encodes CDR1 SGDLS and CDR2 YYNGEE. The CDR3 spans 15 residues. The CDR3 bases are TGTGCCAGCAGCGTATCGTACGGAGGGGCCTGCGAGCAGTACTTC. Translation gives CASSVSYGGACEQYF.

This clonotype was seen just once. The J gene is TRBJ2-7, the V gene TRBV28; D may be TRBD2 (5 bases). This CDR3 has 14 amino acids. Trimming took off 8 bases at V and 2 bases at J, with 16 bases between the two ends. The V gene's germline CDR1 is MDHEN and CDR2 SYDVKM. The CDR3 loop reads CASGPGSLAYEQYF. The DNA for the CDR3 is TGTGCCAGCGGGCCGGGGTCCCTCGCCTACGAGCAGTACTTC.

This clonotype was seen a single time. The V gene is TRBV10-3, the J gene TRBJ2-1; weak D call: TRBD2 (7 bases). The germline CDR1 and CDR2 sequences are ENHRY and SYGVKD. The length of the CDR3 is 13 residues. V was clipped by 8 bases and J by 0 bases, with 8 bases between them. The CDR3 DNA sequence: TGTGCCATCCGGGGGGCCTCCTACAATGAGCAGTTCTTC. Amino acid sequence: CAIRGASYNEQFF.

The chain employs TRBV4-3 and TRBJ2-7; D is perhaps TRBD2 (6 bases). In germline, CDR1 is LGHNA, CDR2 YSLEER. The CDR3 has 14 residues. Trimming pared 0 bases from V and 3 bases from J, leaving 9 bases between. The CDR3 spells CASSQEPGDYEQYF. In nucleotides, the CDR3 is TGCGCCAGCAGCCAAGAGCCGGGAGACTACGAGCAGTACTTC.

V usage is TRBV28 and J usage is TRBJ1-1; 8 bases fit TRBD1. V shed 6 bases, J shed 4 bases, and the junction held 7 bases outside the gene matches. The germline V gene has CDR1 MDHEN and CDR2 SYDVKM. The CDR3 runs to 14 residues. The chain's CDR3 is CASSPQQGVTEAFF. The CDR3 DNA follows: TGTGCCAGCAGCCCCCAACAGGGGGTCACTGAAGCTTTCTTT. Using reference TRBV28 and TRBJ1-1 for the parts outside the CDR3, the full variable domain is DVKVTQSSRYLVKRTGEKVFLECVQDMDHENMFWYRQDPGLGLRLIYFSYDVKMKEKGDIPEGYSVSREKKERFSLILESASTNQTSMYLCASSPQQGVTEAFFGQGTRLTVV.

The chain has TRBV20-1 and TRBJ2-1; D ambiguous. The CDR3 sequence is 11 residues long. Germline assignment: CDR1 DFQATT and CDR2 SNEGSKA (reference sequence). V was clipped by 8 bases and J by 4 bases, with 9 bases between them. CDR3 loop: CSTQDYNEQFF. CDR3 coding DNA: TGCAGTACTCAGGATTACAATGAGCAGTTCTTC.

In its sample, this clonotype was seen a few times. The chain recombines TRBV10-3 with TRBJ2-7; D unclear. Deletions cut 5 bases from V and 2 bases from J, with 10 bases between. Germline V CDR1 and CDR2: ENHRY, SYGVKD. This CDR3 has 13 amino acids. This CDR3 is CAISSGVTYEQYF. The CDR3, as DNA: TGTGCCATCAGTTCTGGGGTCACCTACGAGCAGTACTTC.

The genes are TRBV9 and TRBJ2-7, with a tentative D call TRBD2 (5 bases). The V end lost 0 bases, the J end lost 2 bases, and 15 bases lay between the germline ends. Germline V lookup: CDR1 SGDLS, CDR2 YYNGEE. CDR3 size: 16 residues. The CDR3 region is CASSVGGLAEAYEQYF. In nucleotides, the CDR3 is TGTGCCAGCAGCGTAGGCGGTCTAGCAGAAGCCTACGAGCAGTACTTC. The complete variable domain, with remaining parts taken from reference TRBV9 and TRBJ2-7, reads DSGVTQTPKHLITATGQRVTLRCSPRSGDLSVYWYQQSLDQGLQFLIQYYNGEERAKGNILERFSAQQFPDLHSELNLSSLELGDSALYFCASSVGGLAEAYEQYFGPGTRLTVT.

DNA for the CDR3: TGCAGTGCCACCGACCCCGGGACTAGCGGGAGTACCTGGGAGCAGTACTTC. It codes for CSATDPGTSGSTWEQYF. The chain joins TRBV20-1 to TRBJ2-7; TRBD2 aligns across 14 bases. Losses at the gene ends were 6 bases for V and 7 bases for J; bases not matched to a gene: 17. The CDR3 is 17 amino acids. Germline V CDR1 and CDR2: DFQATT, SNEGSKA (reference sequence).

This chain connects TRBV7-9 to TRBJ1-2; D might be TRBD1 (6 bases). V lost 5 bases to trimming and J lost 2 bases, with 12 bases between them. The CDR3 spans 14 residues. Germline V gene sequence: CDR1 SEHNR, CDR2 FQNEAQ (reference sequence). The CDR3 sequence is CASSGGGINYGYTF. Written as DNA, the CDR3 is TGTGCCAGCAGCGGGGGGGGCATAAACTATGGCTACACCTTC.

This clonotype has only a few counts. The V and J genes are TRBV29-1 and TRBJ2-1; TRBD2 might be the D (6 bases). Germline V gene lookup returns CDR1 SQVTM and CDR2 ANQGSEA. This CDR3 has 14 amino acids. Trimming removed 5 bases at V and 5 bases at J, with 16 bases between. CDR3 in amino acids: CSVRRGLRDNEQFF. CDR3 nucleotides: TGCAGCGTTCGGAGGGGCCTACGGGACAATGAGCAGTTCTTC.